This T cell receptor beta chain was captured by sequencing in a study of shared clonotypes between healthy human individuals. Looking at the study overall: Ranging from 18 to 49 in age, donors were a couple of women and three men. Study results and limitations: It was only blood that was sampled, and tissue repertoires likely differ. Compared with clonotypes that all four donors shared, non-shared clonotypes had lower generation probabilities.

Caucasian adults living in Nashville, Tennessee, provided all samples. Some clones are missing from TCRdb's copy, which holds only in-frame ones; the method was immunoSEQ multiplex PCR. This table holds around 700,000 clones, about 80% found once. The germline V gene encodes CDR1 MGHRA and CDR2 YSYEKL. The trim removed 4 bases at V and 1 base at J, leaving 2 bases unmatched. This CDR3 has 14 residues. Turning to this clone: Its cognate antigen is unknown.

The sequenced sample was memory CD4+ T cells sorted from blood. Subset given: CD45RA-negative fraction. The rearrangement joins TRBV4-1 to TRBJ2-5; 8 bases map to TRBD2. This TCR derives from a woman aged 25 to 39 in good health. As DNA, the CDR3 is TGCGCCAGCAGCCGTGGACTAGCCCAAGAGACCCAGTACTTC. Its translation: CASSRGLAQETQYF.